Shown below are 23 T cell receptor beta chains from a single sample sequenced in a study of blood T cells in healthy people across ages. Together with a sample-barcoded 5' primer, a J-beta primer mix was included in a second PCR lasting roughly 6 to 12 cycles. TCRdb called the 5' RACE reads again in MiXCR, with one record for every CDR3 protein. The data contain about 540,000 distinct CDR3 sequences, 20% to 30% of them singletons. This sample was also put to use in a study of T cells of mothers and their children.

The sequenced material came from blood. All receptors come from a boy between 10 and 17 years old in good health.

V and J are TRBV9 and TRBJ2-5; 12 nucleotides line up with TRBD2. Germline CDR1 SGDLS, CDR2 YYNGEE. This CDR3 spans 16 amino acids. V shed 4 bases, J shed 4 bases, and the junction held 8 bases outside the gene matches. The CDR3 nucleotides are TGTGCCAGCAGCTTGACTAGCGGGAGTGTCGGAGAGACCCAGTACTTC. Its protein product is CASSLTSGSVGETQYF.

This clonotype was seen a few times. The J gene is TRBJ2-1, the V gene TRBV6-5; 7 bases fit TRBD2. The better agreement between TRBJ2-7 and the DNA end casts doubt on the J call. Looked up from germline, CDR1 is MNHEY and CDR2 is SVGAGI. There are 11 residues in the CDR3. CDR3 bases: TGTGCCAGCTCGGGGGGATCCGAGCAGTACTTC. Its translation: CASSGGSEQYF.

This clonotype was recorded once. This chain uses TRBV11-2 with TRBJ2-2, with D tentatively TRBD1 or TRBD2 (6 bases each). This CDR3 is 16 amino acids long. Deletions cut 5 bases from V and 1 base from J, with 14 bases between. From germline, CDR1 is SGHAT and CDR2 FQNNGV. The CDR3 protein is CASSQWGALNTGELFF. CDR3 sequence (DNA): TGTGCCAGCAGCCAATGGGGGGCCCTGAACACCGGGGAGCTGTTTTTT.

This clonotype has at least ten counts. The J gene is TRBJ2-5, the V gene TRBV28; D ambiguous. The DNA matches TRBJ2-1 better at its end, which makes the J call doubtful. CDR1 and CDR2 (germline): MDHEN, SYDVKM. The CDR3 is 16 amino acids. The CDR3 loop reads CASSPFTVSFFNEQFF. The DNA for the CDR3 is TGTGCCAGCAGCCCCTTTACAGTAAGTTTCTTCAATGAGCAGTTCTTC.

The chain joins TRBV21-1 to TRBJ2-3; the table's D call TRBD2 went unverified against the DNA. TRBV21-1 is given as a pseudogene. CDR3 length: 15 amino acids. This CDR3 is CASSTGLAGWYTQYF. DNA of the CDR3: TGTGCCAGCAGCACGGGACTAGCGGGATGGTATACGCAGTATTTT.

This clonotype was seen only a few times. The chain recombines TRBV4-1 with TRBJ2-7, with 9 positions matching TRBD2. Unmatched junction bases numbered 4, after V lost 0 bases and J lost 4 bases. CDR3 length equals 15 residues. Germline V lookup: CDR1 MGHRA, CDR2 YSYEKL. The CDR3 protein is CASSQDGTSWYEQYF. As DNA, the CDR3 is TGCGCCAGCAGCCAAGATGGGACTAGCTGGTACGAGCAGTACTTC.

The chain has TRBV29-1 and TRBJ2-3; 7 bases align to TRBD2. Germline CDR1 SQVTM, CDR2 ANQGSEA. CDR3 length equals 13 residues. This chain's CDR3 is CRVLADLTDTQYF. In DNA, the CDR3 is TGCAGAGTCCTAGCGGACCTCACAGATACGCAGTATTTT.

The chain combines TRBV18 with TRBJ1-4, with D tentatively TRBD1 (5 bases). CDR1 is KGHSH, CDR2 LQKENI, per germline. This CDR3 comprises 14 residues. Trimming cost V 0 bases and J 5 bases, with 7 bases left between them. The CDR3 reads CASSPPRGNEKLFF. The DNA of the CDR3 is TGTGCCAGCTCACCACCGAGGGGAAATGAAAAACTGTTTTTT.

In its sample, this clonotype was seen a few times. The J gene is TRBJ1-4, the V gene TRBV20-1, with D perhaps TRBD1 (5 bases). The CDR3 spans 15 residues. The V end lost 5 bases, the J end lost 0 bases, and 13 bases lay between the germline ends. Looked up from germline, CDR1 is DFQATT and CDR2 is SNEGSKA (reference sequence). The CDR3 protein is CSALTGTATNEKLFF. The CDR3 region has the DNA TGCAGTGCTTTAACAGGAACAGCAACTAATGAAAAACTGTTTTTT.

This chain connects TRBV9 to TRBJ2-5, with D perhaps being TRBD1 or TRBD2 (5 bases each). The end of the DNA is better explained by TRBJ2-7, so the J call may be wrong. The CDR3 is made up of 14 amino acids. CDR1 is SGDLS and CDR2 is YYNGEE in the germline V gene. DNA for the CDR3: TGTGCCAGCAGCGTAGACTCGGGGCCAAGCGAGCAGTACTTC. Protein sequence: CASSVDSGPSEQYF.

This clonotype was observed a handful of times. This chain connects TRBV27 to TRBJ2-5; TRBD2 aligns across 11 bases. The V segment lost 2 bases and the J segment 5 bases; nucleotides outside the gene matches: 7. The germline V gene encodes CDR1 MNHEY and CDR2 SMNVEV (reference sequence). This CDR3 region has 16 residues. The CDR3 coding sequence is TGTGCCAGCAGTTTACTTACTAGCGGGAGAGGGGAGACCCAGTACTTC. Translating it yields CASSLLTSGRGETQYF.

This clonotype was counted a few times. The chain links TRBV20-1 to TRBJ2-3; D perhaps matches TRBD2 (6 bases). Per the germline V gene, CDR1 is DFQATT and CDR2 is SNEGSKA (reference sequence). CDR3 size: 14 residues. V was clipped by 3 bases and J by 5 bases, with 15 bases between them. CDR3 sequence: CSARGTGTRDTQYF. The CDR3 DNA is TGCAGTGCTAGGGGGACCGGGACTCGAGATACGCAGTATTTT.

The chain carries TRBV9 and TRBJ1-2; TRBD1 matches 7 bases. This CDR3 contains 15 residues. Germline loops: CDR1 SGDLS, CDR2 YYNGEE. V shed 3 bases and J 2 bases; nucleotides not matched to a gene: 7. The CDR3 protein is CASSEEDRPNYGYTF. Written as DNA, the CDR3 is TGTGCCAGCAGCGAGGAGGACAGGCCCAACTATGGCTACACCTTC. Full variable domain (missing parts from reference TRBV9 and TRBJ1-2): DSGVTQTPKHLITATGQRVTLRCSPRSGDLSVYWYQQSLDQGLQFLIQYYNGEERAKGNILERFSAQQFPDLHSELNLSSLELGDSALYFCASSEEDRPNYGYTFGSGTRLTVV.

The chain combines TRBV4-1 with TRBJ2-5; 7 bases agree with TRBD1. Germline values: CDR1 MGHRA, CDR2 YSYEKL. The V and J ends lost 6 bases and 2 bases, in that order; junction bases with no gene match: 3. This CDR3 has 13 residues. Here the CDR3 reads CASRGQLQETQYF. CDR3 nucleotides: TGCGCCAGCAGGGGACAGTTACAAGAGACCCAGTACTTC.

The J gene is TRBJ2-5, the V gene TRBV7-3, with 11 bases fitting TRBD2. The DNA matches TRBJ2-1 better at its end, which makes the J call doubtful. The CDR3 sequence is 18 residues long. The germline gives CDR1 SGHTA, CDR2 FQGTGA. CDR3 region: CASSLTSGSGGAYNEQFF. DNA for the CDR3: TGTGCCAGCAGCTTAACGTCCGGTAGCGGGGGGGCATATAATGAGCAGTTCTTC.

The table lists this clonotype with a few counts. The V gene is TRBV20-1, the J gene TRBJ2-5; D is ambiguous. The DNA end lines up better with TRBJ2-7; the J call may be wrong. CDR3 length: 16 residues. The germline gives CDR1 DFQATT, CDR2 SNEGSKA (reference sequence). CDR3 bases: TGCAGTGCTAGAGATAGTGGGCAGTGGAACGCTAACGAGCAGTACTTC. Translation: CSARDSGQWNANEQYF.

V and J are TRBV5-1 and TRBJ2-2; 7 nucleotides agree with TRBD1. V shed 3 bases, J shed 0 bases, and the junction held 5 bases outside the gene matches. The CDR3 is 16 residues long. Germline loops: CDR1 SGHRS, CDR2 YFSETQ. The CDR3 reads CASSSGQLANTGELFF. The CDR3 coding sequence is TGCGCCAGCAGCTCGGGACAGCTTGCGAACACCGGGGAGCTGTTTTTT.

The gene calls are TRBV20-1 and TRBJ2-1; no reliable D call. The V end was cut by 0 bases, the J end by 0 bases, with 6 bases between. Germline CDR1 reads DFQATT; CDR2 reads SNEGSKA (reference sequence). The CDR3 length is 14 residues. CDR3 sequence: CSARDWSSYNEQFF. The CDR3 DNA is TGCAGTGCTAGAGACTGGAGCTCCTACAATGAGCAGTTCTTC.

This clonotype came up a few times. The CDR3 DNA reads as TGCGCCAGCAGCAAACAGACAGGGGTTTATAATTCACCCCTCCACTTT. This codes for CASSKQTGVYNSPLHF. The chain links TRBV5-1 to TRBJ1-6; TRBD1 matches 8 bases. Germline assignment: CDR1 SGHRS and CDR2 YFSETQ. The trim removed 4 bases at V and 4 bases at J, leaving 7 bases unmatched. The CDR3 has 16 residues. The full variable domain, completed using reference TRBV5-1 and TRBJ1-6, is KAGVTQTPRYLIKTRGQQVTLSCSPISGHRSVSWYQQTPGQGLQFLFEYFSETQRNKGNFPGRFSGRQFSNSRSEMNVSTLELGDSALYLCASSKQTGVYNSPLHFGNGTRLTVT.

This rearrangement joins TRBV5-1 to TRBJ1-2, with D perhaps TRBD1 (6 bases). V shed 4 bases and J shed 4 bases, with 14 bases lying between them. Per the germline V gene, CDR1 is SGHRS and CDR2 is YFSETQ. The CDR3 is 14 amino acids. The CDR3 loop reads CASSPSDRFYGYTF. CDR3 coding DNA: TGCGCCAGCAGCCCCTCTGACAGGTTCTATGGCTACACCTTC. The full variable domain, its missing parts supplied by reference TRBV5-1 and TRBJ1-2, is KAGVTQTPRYLIKTRGQQVTLSCSPISGHRSVSWYQQTPGQGLQFLFEYFSETQRNKGNFPGRFSGRQFSNSRSEMNVSTLELGDSALYLCASSPSDRFYGYTFGSGTRLTVV.

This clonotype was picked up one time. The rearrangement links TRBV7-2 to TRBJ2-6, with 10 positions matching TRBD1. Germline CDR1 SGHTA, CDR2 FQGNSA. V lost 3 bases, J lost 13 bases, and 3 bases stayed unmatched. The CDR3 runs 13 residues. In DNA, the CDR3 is TGTGCCAGCAGCTTGGGGACAGGGGATGTCCTGACTTTC. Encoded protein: CASSLGTGDVLTF.

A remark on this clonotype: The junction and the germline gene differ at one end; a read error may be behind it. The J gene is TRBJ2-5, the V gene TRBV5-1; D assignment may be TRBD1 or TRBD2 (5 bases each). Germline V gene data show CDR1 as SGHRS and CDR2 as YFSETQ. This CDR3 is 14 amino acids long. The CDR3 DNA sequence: TGCGCCAGCAGCGTGGGGGTCTCCCAAGAGGCCCAGTACTTC. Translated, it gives CASSVGVSQEAQYF.

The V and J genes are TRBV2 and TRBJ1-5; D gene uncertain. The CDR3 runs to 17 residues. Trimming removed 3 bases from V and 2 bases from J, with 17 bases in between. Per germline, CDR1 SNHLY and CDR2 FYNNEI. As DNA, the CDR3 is TGTGCCAGCAGTGACGGACGGGATTCTGTGGGCAATCAGCCCCAGCATTTT. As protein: CASSDGRDSVGNQPQHF.